Each of the 31 T cell receptor beta chains below was sequenced from the same sample in a study of blood T cells in healthy people across ages. It was with a sample-barcoded 5' primer and a J-beta primer mix that a second PCR of roughly 7 to 12 cycles was run. Each CDR3 protein is one row after TCRdb ran MiXCR on the 5' RACE reads. Of 1,800,000 or so distinct CDR3 sequences in the sample, about two fifths were seen once. Specimen: blood. These receptors were obtained from a human donor in good health.

This clonotype was seen a handful of times. The chain joins TRBV27 to TRBJ2-3; 9 nucleotides agree with TRBD2. CDR1 and CDR2 (germline): MNHEY, SMNVEV (reference sequence). The CDR3 spans 15 residues. J gave up 3 bases and V 4 bases, and 5 bases lay outside the gene matches. The CDR3 loop is CASSSLAGATDTQYF. The CDR3 DNA follows: TGTGCCAGCAGTTCTTTAGCGGGGGCTACAGATACGCAGTATTTT.

This clonotype was seen repeatedly, ten times or more. The rearrangement links TRBV28 to TRBJ2-7; unclear D gene. V lost 3 bases and J 5 bases, leaving 8 bases between the germline ends. The CDR3 covers 12 residues. From germline, CDR1 is MDHEN and CDR2 SYDVKM. The CDR3 coding sequence is TGTGCCAGCAGTTTTTGGCAGAACGAGCAGTACTTC. Its translation: CASSFWQNEQYF. The full variable domain, with the rest looked up from reference TRBV28 and TRBJ2-7, is DVKVTQSSRYLVKRTGEKVFLECVQDMDHENMFWYRQDPGLGLRLIYFSYDVKMKEKGDIPEGYSVSREKKERFSLILESASTNQTSMYLCASSFWQNEQYFGPGTRLTVT.

This clonotype has just a few counts. V and J are TRBV12-3 or TRBV12-4 and TRBJ1-1; D not certain. The CDR3 is 12 residues long. The V end was cut by 7 bases, the J end by 8 bases, with 14 bases between. This chain's CDR3 is CASNPSIGEAFF. Written as DNA, the CDR3 is TGTGCCAGCAATCCCTCTATAGGAGAAGCTTTCTTT.

This clonotype has a handful of counts. The rearrangement links TRBV7-9 to TRBJ2-4, with D tentatively TRBD1 (6 bases). This CDR3 region has 13 residues. In germline, CDR1 is SEHNR, CDR2 FQNEAQ (reference sequence). Trimming cost V 4 bases and J 13 bases, with 17 bases left between them. CDR3 bases: TGTGCCAGCAGCTCAGCGAACAGGGCGGAACAGTACTTC. Translation: CASSSANRAEQYF.

There are a few counts of this clonotype. The gene calls are TRBV20-1 and TRBJ1-1; D is unclear. Trimming stripped 5 bases from V and 3 bases from J, with 7 bases between. Per germline, CDR1 DFQATT and CDR2 SNEGSKA (reference sequence). The CDR3 loop spans 11 amino acids. CDR3: CSAPADTEAFF. The DNA of the CDR3 is TGCAGTGCTCCAGCAGACACTGAAGCTTTCTTT.

In this sample, this clonotype turned up many times. V and J are TRBV4-3 and TRBJ2-3; TRBD2 is a possible D gene (6 bases). The CDR3 extends over 14 amino acids. V lost 3 bases to trimming and J lost 2 bases, with 9 bases between them. Germline V lookup: CDR1 LGHNA, CDR2 YSLEER. CDR3 in DNA: TGCGCCAGCAGCCACGGGGGTTCCACAGATACGCAGTATTTT. It specifies CASSHGGSTDTQYF.

A word on this clonotype: Its ends do not fully match the called genes, so a read error is possible. The CDR3 reads CASNVGGGGSLYF. As DNA, the CDR3 is TGTGCCAGCAACGTAGGAGGAGGGGGCAGCCTATATTTT. The chain carries TRBV9 and TRBJ1-3; 7 bases match TRBD1. CDR3 length equals 13 residues. Germline V gene sequence: CDR1 SGDLS, CDR2 YYNGEE.

V gene TRBV2 combines with J gene TRBJ1-2, with unresolved D. The V and J ends lost 3 bases and 8 bases respectively, with 13 bases between them. The length of the CDR3 is 13 residues. The germline V gene has CDR1 SNHLY and CDR2 FYNNEI. CDR3 protein: CASSDSAAGGYTF. The CDR3, as DNA: TGTGCCAGCAGTGACTCGGCAGCCGGGGGCTACACCTTC.

The rearrangement joins TRBV10-3 to TRBJ1-1; D possibly corresponds to TRBD1 (5 bases). V gave up 2 bases and J gave up 2 bases, with 12 bases separating them. This CDR3 is 15 amino acids long. Germline CDR1 ENHRY, CDR2 SYGVKD. The CDR3 is CAISETQVVNTEAFF. For the CDR3, the DNA is TGTGCCATCAGTGAGACACAGGTAGTTAACACTGAAGCTTTCTTT.

This clonotype was detected only once. CDR3 sequence (DNA): TGTGCCAGCAGTTTAGGCAAACCTCCTTCCGACGGTAGCTCCTACAATGAGCAGTTCTTC. Translation: CASSLGKPPSDGSSYNEQFF. The chain joins TRBV28 to TRBJ2-1; D is undetermined. Deletions cut 2 bases from V and 0 bases from J, with 23 bases between. Germline V gives CDR1 MDHEN, CDR2 SYDVKM. The CDR3 is 20 amino acids.

This clonotype has a count of ten or more. The chain links TRBV20-1 to TRBJ2-7; D possibly corresponds to TRBD2 (6 bases). Germline lookup yields CDR1 DFQATT and CDR2 SNEGSKA (reference sequence). V was trimmed by 7 bases and J by 2 bases, leaving 18 bases between them. There are 14 residues in the CDR3. The CDR3 sequence is CSVIPGTSTYEQYF. Here the CDR3 DNA reads TGCAGTGTTATACCCGGGACTTCAACCTACGAGCAGTACTTC.

As to this clonotype: No DNA is shown, since the ends of the CDR3 on it are uncertain; the CDR3 is the one TCRdb lists. This chain joins TRBV9 and TRBJ1-4. Germline loops: CDR1 SGDLS, CDR2 YYNGEE. The CDR3 is 17 residues long, counting both termini. The CDR3 region is CASSVGWGSATNEKPFF.

This chain links TRBV28 with TRBJ1-1; 7 nucleotides align to TRBD1. The V and J ends lost 8 bases and 4 bases, in that order; junction bases with no gene match: 4. Germline V gene sequence: CDR1 MDHEN, CDR2 SYDVKM. The CDR3 has 12 residues. This CDR3 reads CASCDRVTEAFF. The CDR3 DNA sequence: TGTGCCAGCTGCGACAGGGTCACTGAAGCTTTCTTT.

The chain employs TRBV7-2 and TRBJ2-4, with D perhaps matching TRBD1 (6 bases). The better agreement between TRBJ2-5 and the DNA end casts doubt on the J call. Germline values: CDR1 SGHTA, CDR2 FQGNSA. The length of the CDR3 is 14 residues. CDR3 sequence reads: CASSHRVGAETQYF. The DNA for the CDR3 is TGTGCCAGCAGCCACCGGGTGGGGGCAGAGACCCAGTACTTC.

This clonotype has ten or more counts. The chain couples TRBV5-1 to TRBJ2-7, with 7 bases identical to TRBD1. V was clipped by 2 bases and J by 0 bases; unmatched bases: 2. The germline CDR1 and CDR2 sequences are SGHRS and YFSETQ. The length of the CDR3 is 14 residues. CDR3 protein: CASSFQGVSYEQYF. As DNA, the CDR3 is TGCGCCAGCAGCTTCCAGGGGGTCTCCTACGAGCAGTACTTC. The entire variable domain, with the rest obtained from reference TRBV5-1 and TRBJ2-7, is as follows: KAGVTQTPRYLIKTRGQQVTLSCSPISGHRSVSWYQQTPGQGLQFLFEYFSETQRNKGNFPGRFSGRQFSNSRSEMNVSTLELGDSALYLCASSFQGVSYEQYFGPGTRLTVT.

The chain recombines TRBV6-2 or TRBV6-3 with TRBJ1-1; D call uncertain. Trimming cost V 6 bases and J 1 base, with 9 bases left between them. The CDR3 totals 13 residues. The V gene's germline CDR1 is MNHEY and CDR2 SVGEGT. CDR3 amino acids: CASRNQENTEAFF. The CDR3 DNA is TGTGCCAGCAGGAACCAGGAGAACACTGAAGCTTTCTTT.

This clonotype has only a few counts. V gene TRBV10-3 combines with J gene TRBJ2-7; D is perhaps TRBD1 (6 bases). Per germline, CDR1 ENHRY and CDR2 SYGVKD. V was shortened by 3 bases and J by 6 bases, with 18 bases between the two germline ends. CDR3 length equals 15 residues. CDR3 protein: CAISDLTDRDVEQYF. CDR3 DNA sequence: TGTGCCATCAGTGACTTAACGGACAGAGACGTCGAGCAGTACTTC.

This clonotype was seen a handful of times. The rearrangement links TRBV9 to TRBJ2-3; a weak D match, TRBD1 (5 bases). V lost 0 bases to trimming and J lost 0 bases, with 11 bases between them. The CDR3 extends over 16 amino acids. Germline V gene sequence: CDR1 SGDLS, CDR2 YYNGEE. The CDR3: CASSVGQGISTDTQYF. CDR3 DNA sequence: TGTGCCAGCAGCGTAGGTCAGGGTATAAGCACAGATACGCAGTATTTT. Using reference TRBV9 and TRBJ2-3 for the parts outside the CDR3, the full variable domain is DSGVTQTPKHLITATGQRVTLRCSPRSGDLSVYWYQQSLDQGLQFLIQYYNGEERAKGNILERFSAQQFPDLHSELNLSSLELGDSALYFCASSVGQGISTDTQYFGPGTRLTVL.

The rearrangement links TRBV4-1 to TRBJ2-7; TRBD1 agrees at 10 bases. This CDR3 contains 15 residues. Germline V gives CDR1 MGHRA, CDR2 YSYEKL. V dropped 2 bases and J dropped 2; count of bases not matched to a gene: 3. The CDR3 loop is CASSQRTGGTYEQYF. CDR3 nucleotide sequence: TGCGCCAGCAGCCAAAGGACAGGGGGTACCTACGAGCAGTACTTC.

On this clonotype itself: A much larger clone differs from this one at a single base, so this may be a read error. This chain joins TRBV10-3 and TRBJ2-1; 10 nucleotides align to TRBD2. The CDR3 is made up of 13 amino acids. CDR1 is ENHRY, CDR2 SYGVKD, per germline. CDR3 region: CATMGLAYNKQFF. The CDR3 bases are TGTGCCACCATGGGACTAGCGTACAATAAGCAGTTCTTC.

This clonotype has more than one count but fewer than ten. The chain combines TRBV4-3 with TRBJ1-1; D remains ambiguous. This CDR3 contains 19 residues. Germline values: CDR1 LGHNA, CDR2 YSLEER. Between the trimmed V and J ends, which lost 1 base and 3 bases, there was a span of 24 bases. CDR3 residues: CASSQAGLWAGKKDTEAFF. The CDR3 DNA follows: TGCGCCAGCAGCCAAGCCGGGCTCTGGGCGGGGAAGAAGGACACTGAAGCTTTCTTT.

The chain combines TRBV6-5 with TRBJ1-5; D is unclear. The CDR3 runs to 14 residues. Germline CDR1 reads MNHEY; CDR2 reads SVGAGI. The germline V and J ends were trimmed by 0 bases and 7 bases, with 10 bases remaining between them. CDR3 coding DNA: TGTGCCAGCAGTTACTCCGAGGATTGGCAGCCCCAGCATTTT. Translation gives CASSYSEDWQPQHF.

The chain employs TRBV20-1 and TRBJ1-2; 7 bases line up with TRBD1. CDR3 length equals 14 residues. Trimming cost V 4 bases and J 4 bases; bases outside gene matches: 9. Germline lookup yields CDR1 DFQATT and CDR2 SNEGSKA (reference sequence). The CDR3 DNA is TGCAGTGCTACAAGGACAGGTATAAGCTATGGCTACACCTTC. It yields the protein CSATRTGISYGYTF.

This chain connects TRBV7-9 to TRBJ1-3, with 7 bases matching TRBD1. J gave up 4 bases and V 2 bases, and 2 bases lay outside the gene matches. The length of the CDR3 is 14 residues. CDR1 and CDR2 from the germline V gene are SEHNR and FQNEAQ (reference sequence). CDR3 in DNA: TGTGCCAGCAGCTTAAACAGGGGAGGAAACACCATATATTTT. Translating it yields CASSLNRGGNTIYF.

This clonotype appeared a few times. This sequence joins TRBV12-3 or TRBV12-4 and TRBJ1-1; D remains ambiguous. CDR3 size: 13 residues. Trimming removed 5 bases from V and 8 bases from J, with 15 bases in between. The CDR3 DNA sequence: TGTGCCAGCAGTCCTCTAGGCTTAGCCGAAGCTTTCTTT. Protein: CASSPLGLAEAFF.

V and J are TRBV20-1 and TRBJ1-1, with no clear D. The CDR3 runs 14 residues. The ends were cut back, 0 bases at V and 8 bases at J, with 16 bases in the middle. CDR1 is DFQATT, CDR2 SNEGSKA, per germline (reference sequence). The CDR3 sequence is CSARDRLGLHEAFF. In nucleotides, the CDR3 is TGCAGTGCTAGAGATCGTCTAGGATTACACGAAGCTTTCTTT.

This clonotype was observed a few times. The chain recombines TRBV7-6 with TRBJ2-1; 8 positions agree with TRBD1. The J call is uncertain, as TRBJ2-7 better fits the DNA end. The germline V gene encodes CDR1 SGHVS and CDR2 FNYEAQ. This CDR3 is 16 amino acids long. The CDR3 region has the DNA TGTGCCAGCAGCTTAGCGGGCGGACAGGGATTTGACGAGCAGTACTTC. It specifies CASSLAGGQGFDEQYF.

The chain recombines TRBV9 with TRBJ2-7; D call uncertain. Trimming left V 4 bases short and J 1 base short, with 15 bases between. The CDR3 extends over 15 amino acids. CDR1 is SGDLS and CDR2 is YYNGEE in the germline V gene. The CDR3 DNA sequence: TGTGCCAGCAGCCCCGGCGACGGTAGTTCCTACGAGCAGTACTTC. Translating gives CASSPGDGSSYEQYF.

This clonotype appeared a single time. One end of the junction does not line up with germline, which may come from a read error. This chain links TRBV4-1 with TRBJ1-5, with no clear D. The CDR3 totals 13 residues. The germline CDR1 and CDR2 sequences are MGHRA and YSYEKL. For the CDR3, the DNA is TGCGCCAGCAGCCAAGGGATCAATCGGCCCCAGCATTTT. Translating it yields CASSQGINRPQHF.

The CDR3 is CATTVSGETGELFF. The DNA for the CDR3 is TGTGCCACCACAGTTTCCGGGGAAACCGGGGAGCTGTTTTTT. The V call is TRBV28, the J call TRBJ2-2; possible D gene TRBD2, 5 bases. V lost 10 bases and J lost 5, with 17 bases in between. CDR3 length equals 14 residues. Germline V gene data show CDR1 as MDHEN and CDR2 as SYDVKM.

This rearrangement joins TRBV6-1 to TRBJ2-1, with TRBD2 matching over 11 bases. This CDR3 has 18 residues. After removal of 3 bases from V and 8 bases from J, the junction contained 15 bases not matched to a gene. From germline, CDR1 is MNHNS and CDR2 SASEGT. DNA for the CDR3: TGTGCCAGCAGTGACCTGATGGGGACTAGCGGACTGGGGGATGAGCAGTTCTTC. It encodes CASSDLMGTSGLGDEQFF.